What follows are 9 T cell receptor beta chains derived from one specimen sequenced in a study of response to subunit inactivated influenza vaccine. TCRdb re-derived calls from the RT-PCR reads in MiXCR, one entry per CDR3 protein. The sample gives around 750,000 distinct CDR3 sequences, around 20% of which show up once; 10% is in the top ten. The sample was PBMCs from blood, taken 5 to 6 days after vaccination. The receptors shown here come from a man between 45 and 60 years old who received an inactivated influenza vaccine.

V is TRBV20-1 and J is TRBJ2-1; 10 nucleotides match TRBD1. This CDR3 has 16 residues. Germline V CDR1 and CDR2: DFQATT, SNEGSKA (reference sequence). After removal of 2 bases from V and 4 bases from J, the junction contained 8 bases not matched to a gene. CDR3 region: CSARKRGDRGYNEQFF. The CDR3 bases are TGCAGTGCTAGAAAAAGGGGGGACAGGGGATACAATGAGCAGTTCTTC.

The V gene is TRBV18, the J gene TRBJ2-7; no firm D call. CDR1 is KGHSH and CDR2 is LQKENI in the germline V gene. V was clipped by 3 bases and J by 5 bases, with 11 bases between them. The CDR3 covers 13 residues. The CDR3 is CASSPGTANEQYF. For the CDR3, the DNA is TGTGCCAGCTCACCGGGAACGGCAAACGAGCAGTACTTC.

The rearrangement uses TRBV7-6 and TRBJ2-1, with D tentatively TRBD2 (6 bases). The CDR3 is 16 amino acids. Germline V gene lookup returns CDR1 SGHVS and CDR2 FNYEAQ. Trimming pared 1 base from V and 0 bases from J, leaving 10 bases between. The CDR3 loop is CASSLGPGGSYNEQFF. CDR3 DNA: TGTGCCAGCAGCTTAGGACCCGGGGGCTCCTACAATGAGCAGTTCTTC.

This clonotype turned up a few times. The V gene is TRBV6-6, the J gene TRBJ2-1, with D maybe TRBD2 (6 bases). Trimming removed 8 bases from V and 4 bases from J, with 6 bases in between. The germline V gene has CDR1 MNHNY and CDR2 SVGAGI (reference sequence). This CDR3 spans 11 amino acids. The CDR3 coding sequence is TGTGCCAGCGCGGGGTACAATGAGCAGTTCTTC. It specifies CASAGYNEQFF.

This clonotype was counted at least ten times. The chain carries TRBV14 and TRBJ2-1; 8 bases fit TRBD1. The V gene's germline CDR1 is SGHDN and CDR2 FVKESK. V shed 5 bases, J shed 0 bases, and the junction held 6 bases outside the gene matches. This CDR3 comprises 16 residues. Written as DNA, the CDR3 is TGTGCCAGCAGCAGTTGGGACAGGAGCTCCTACAATGAGCAGTTCTTC. Translation: CASSSWDRSSYNEQFF.

A few counts support this clonotype. The rearrangement uses TRBV12-3 or TRBV12-4 and TRBJ1-5; TRBD1 matches at 7 bases. The V segment lost 3 bases and the J segment 4 bases; nucleotides outside the gene matches: 12. The CDR3 has 17 amino acids. Written as DNA, the CDR3 is TGTGCCAGCAGTTTGATACCAGGGGGGCAGGGTAATCAGCCCCAGCATTTT. Protein: CASSLIPGGQGNQPQHF.

About this clonotype: The junction departs from the called germline gene at one end, perhaps through a read error. The chain is built from TRBV2 and TRBJ2-7; 7 bases match TRBD1. Germline loops: CDR1 SNHLY, CDR2 FYNNEI. The CDR3 extends over 14 amino acids. In DNA form, the CDR3 reads TGTGCCACCCAAGGACAGGTGTATCCCTACGAGGAGTACTTC. It translates to CATQGQVYPYEEYF.

This chain joins TRBV7-9 and TRBJ2-1; D could derive from TRBD1 or TRBD2 (5 bases each). The CDR3 runs to 15 residues. Germline values: CDR1 SEHNR, CDR2 FQNEAQ (reference sequence). V gave up 1 base and J gave up 10 bases, with 17 bases separating them. The CDR3 DNA is TGTGCCAGCAGCTTAGGTGGGACGGCAAAGATGGAGCAGTTCTTC. It is translated as CASSLGGTAKMEQFF.

The table lists this clonotype with a few counts. The chain combines TRBV6-1 with TRBJ1-5; D uncertain. The V gene's germline CDR1 is MNHNS and CDR2 SASEGT. V was shortened by 1 base and J by 4 bases, with 14 bases between the two germline ends. The CDR3 length is 16 residues. The CDR3 region is CASSEDTRIRNQPQHF. DNA of the CDR3: TGTGCCAGCAGTGAAGATACAAGGATTCGAAATCAGCCCCAGCATTTT.